Presented here are 23 T cell receptor beta chains from one specimen sequenced in a study of tissue T cells after allogeneic stem cell transplantation. The time point was: mouse harvest day 14 after allogeneic transplant. The graft held 10^6 splenic CD5+ T cells and 10^7 T-cell-depleted bone marrow cells. The table came from immunoSEQ multiplex PCR; TCRdb's copy has only in-frame clones and leaves some out. Of roughly 4,700 clones listed, nearly 40% are singletons. Material: gut tissue. Receptors originate from a female BALB/c mouse given C57BL/6 T cells with graft-versus-host disease after an allogeneic hematopoietic cell transplant.

Concerning this clone itself: Gene names denote mouse genes. The read halts 1 residue ahead of the CDR3 end, with the missing end drawn from the germline J gene. This rearrangement joins TRBV3 to TRBJ2-4; TRBD1 agrees at 10 bases. Germline V CDR1 and CDR2: SNHLY, FYNGKV (reference sequence). The CDR3 extends over 18 amino acids. The ends lost 5 bases at V and 0 bases at J; junction bases unmatched: 11. CDR3 DNA, as far as it was read: TGTGCCAGCAGCCCTACTCCGGGACAGGGGACTAGTCAAAACACCTTGTAC. It yields the protein CASSPTPGQGTSQNTLY. The CDR3 reads in full as CASSPTPGQGTSQNTLYF.

On this clone itself: These gene names are mouse names. Incomplete CDR3 DNA: TGCACCTGCAGTGGACCGGGACAGGGGAACGAAAGATTATTT. This gives the protein CTCSGPGQGNERLF. The full CDR3 reads CTCSGPGQGNERLFF. The gene calls are TRBV1 and TRBJ1-4; 10 bases fit TRBD1. The read terminates 1 residue ahead of where the CDR3 ends, so the germline J gene completes it. J lost 5 bases, V lost 4 bases, and 4 bases had no gene match. Germline V CDR1 and CDR2: NSQYPW, LRSPGD (reference sequence). The CDR3 runs to 15 residues.

Comment on this clone: Mouse gene names and germline throughout. The CDR3 extends 1 residue past the end of the read, so its final part is completed from the germline J gene. This chain connects TRBV1 to TRBJ2-7; D call uncertain. CDR1 NSQYPW and CDR2 LRSPGD come from the germline V gene (reference sequence). The CDR3 contains 12 residues. V dropped 4 bases and J dropped 4 bases, with 8 bases sitting between them. CDR3 bases read: TGCACCTGCAGTGTGGGTCAATATGAACAGTAC. Amino acid sequence: CTCSVGQYEQY. The complete CDR3 sequence is CTCSVGQYEQYF.

In this sample, this clone turned up a few times. All gene names here are mouse names. The read gets to within 1 residue of the CDR3 end, and the germline J gene fills in the rest. The chain combines TRBV23 with TRBJ2-5; the D call in the table, TRBD1, was not verified against the DNA. The CDR3 consists of 14 residues. Per the germline V gene, CDR1 is KGHTA and CDR2 is FQNQQP. The CDR3 DNA, read in part, is TGCTCCAGCAGTCGACAGGGGGCCCAAGACACCCAGTAC. This sequence encodes CSSSRQGAQDTQY. The full CDR3 protein reads CSSSRQGAQDTQYF.

As for this clone: These gene names are mouse names. The CDR3 is cut off 1 residue early in the read; its end comes from the germline J gene. The chain combines TRBV12-2 with TRBJ1-6, with 10 bases that match TRBD1. TRBJ1-6 is filed as an ORF, its function uncertain. The germline V gene has CDR1 SGHLS and CDR2 HYDKME. J gave up 4 bases and V 2 bases, and 4 bases lay outside the gene matches. This CDR3 contains 16 residues. CDR3 bases read: TGTGCCAGCTCTCCCCGGGACAGGGGTTATAATTCGCCCCTCTAC. Translating gives CASSPRDRGYNSPLY. The entire CDR3 sequence reads CASSPRDRGYNSPLYF.

A word on this clone: The listed genes are named as in mouse. From the germline J gene comes the end of the CDR3, since the read stops 1 residue before it. The V and J genes are TRBV26 and TRBJ1-3; D is unclear. V was trimmed by 0 bases and J by 2 bases, leaving 8 bases between them. The CDR3 loop spans 15 amino acids. Per the germline V gene, CDR1 is KGHPV and CDR2 is FQNQEV (reference sequence). CDR3 DNA, as far as it was read: TGTGCCAGCAGTCTGTCAGGGTTGGCTGGAAATACGCTCTAT. Amino acid sequence: CASSLSGLAGNTLY. The complete CDR3 protein is CASSLSGLAGNTLYF. Variable domain in full (rest from reference TRBV26 and TRBJ1-3): NSKVIQTPRYLVKGQGQKAKMRCIPEKGHPVVFWYQQNKNNEFKFLINFQNQEVLQQIDMTEKRFSAECPSNSPCSLEIQSSEAGDSALYLCASSLSGLAGNTLYFGEGSRLIVV.

Points on this clone: Gene names refer to mouse genes. The read halts 1 residue ahead of the CDR3 end, with the missing end drawn from the germline J gene. This chain uses TRBV17 with TRBJ2-7, with D maybe TRBD2 (7 bases). The germline V and J ends were trimmed by 0 bases and 7 bases, with 13 bases remaining between them. This CDR3 has 14 amino acids. From germline, CDR1 is MNHDT and CDR2 YYDKIL. The part of the CDR3 DNA that was read is TGTGCTAGCAGTAGAGAAGGGGGGCGCGGGGAACAGTAC. The encoded protein is CASSREGGRGEQY. The entire CDR3 sequence reads CASSREGGRGEQYF.

A note on this clone: Gene names follow the mouse nomenclature. Read data end 1 residue before the CDR3 end; the end is taken from the germline J gene. V and J are TRBV14 and TRBJ2-2; the D is unclear. Germline assignment: CDR1 SGHDT and CDR2 FRDEAV. The CDR3 has 14 residues. Trimming removed 2 bases from V and 1 base from J, with 6 bases in between. The CDR3 spells CASSFDINTGQLYF. Incomplete CDR3 DNA: TGTGCCAGCAGTTTTGACATAAACACCGGGCAGCTCTAC.

A word on this clone: Gene names refer to mouse genes. Coverage ceases 1 residue before the CDR3 finishes, and the germline J gene fills in the end. This chain connects TRBV4 to TRBJ2-7, with 11 positions matching TRBD2. This CDR3 is built from 15 residues. V lost 5 bases to trimming and J lost 0 bases; unmatched junction nucleotides: 3. The germline V gene encodes CDR1 LGHDT and CDR2 YNNKQL (reference sequence). This CDR3 reads CASSLDWGDSYEQYF. Incomplete CDR3 DNA: TGTGCCAGCAGCCTGGACTGGGGGGACTCCTATGAACAGTAC.

This clone was observed a handful of times. Gene and germline names: mouse. The read ends 1 residue shy of where the CDR3 ends; the end is completed using the germline J gene. The same CDR3 arises from other DNA sequences in this sample as well. V is TRBV26 and J is TRBJ2-4; D is uncertain. Trimming cost V 3 bases and J 0 bases, with 4 bases left between them. The CDR3 consists of 13 residues. CDR1 is KGHPV and CDR2 is FQNQEV in the germline V gene (reference sequence). CDR3 DNA, as far as it was read: TGTGCCAGCAGTCTAGCTAGTCAAAACACCTTGTAC. Amino acids: CASSLASQNTLY. The entire CDR3 reads CASSLASQNTLYF.

In the case of this clone: Gene names are the mouse ones. The read gets to within 1 residue of the CDR3 end, and the germline J gene fills in the rest. The chain has TRBV26 and TRBJ1-1, with D perhaps TRBD1 (5 bases). Germline lookup yields CDR1 KGHPV and CDR2 FQNQEV (reference sequence). The V end was cut by 2 bases, the J end by 2 bases, with 6 bases between. The CDR3 loop spans 13 amino acids. The part of the CDR3 DNA that was read is TGTGCCAGCAGTCTGAGGGGCAACACAGAAGTCTTC. This codes for CASSLRGNTEVF. From start to end, the CDR3 is CASSLRGNTEVFF.

A word on this clone: The gene symbols are mouse symbols. The read is 1 residue too short to cover the CDR3 end, so that end is filled in from the germline J gene. The chain recombines TRBV12-1 with TRBJ2-7; unclear D gene. V was shortened by 1 base and J by 0 bases, with 6 bases between the two germline ends. This CDR3 comprises 13 residues. CDR1 and CDR2 from the germline V gene are SGHSN and HYEKVE. The sequenced part of the CDR3 DNA is TGTGCCAGCTCTCTGGGTGGCTCCTATGAACAGTAC. Its translation is CASSLGGSYEQY. In full, the CDR3 is CASSLGGSYEQYF.

Concerning this clone itself: The gene symbols are mouse symbols. The read halts 1 residue ahead of the CDR3 end, with the missing end drawn from the germline J gene. This chain links TRBV3 with TRBJ2-2, with 9 bases aligning to TRBD2. V shed 5 bases, J shed 4 bases, and the junction held 2 bases outside the gene matches. Germline V CDR1 and CDR2: SNHLY, FYNGKV (reference sequence). This CDR3 region has 14 residues. CDR3 bases read: TGTGCCAGCAGCGCACTGGGGGGCACCGGGCAGCTCTAC. Translated: CASSALGGTGQLY. The full CDR3 protein reads CASSALGGTGQLYF.

This clone came up a few times. Germline and genes: mouse. The sequenced fragment ends 1 residue before the CDR3 boundary, so the rest is inferred from the germline J gene. The rearrangement joins TRBV20 to TRBJ1-4; no clear D gene. This CDR3 has 13 amino acids. Germline CDR1 GFQATS, CDR2 STVNSAI. Deletions cut 1 base from V and 3 bases from J, with 6 bases between. CDR3 loop: CGARASTNERLFF. CDR3 bases read: TGTGGTGCTAGGGCCTCAACCAACGAAAGATTATTT.

A note on this clone: Mouse gene names apply. The missing CDR3 end, 1 residue past where the read stops, is filled in from the germline J gene. The V and J genes are TRBV26 and TRBJ1-2, with 9 bases identical to TRBD1. Germline V gene data show CDR1 as KGHPV and CDR2 as FQNQEV (reference sequence). The CDR3 is 14 residues long. V trimming: 7 bases; J trimming: 0 bases; junction bases outside the gene matches: 3. The CDR3 region is CASTGDRANSDYTF. The CDR3 bases that were read are TGTGCCAGCACCGGGGACAGGGCAAACTCCGACTACACC.

About this clone: Each gene name is a mouse one. The read is 1 residue too short to cover the CDR3 end, so that end is filled in from the germline J gene. This chain joins TRBV23 and TRBJ2-4; no check of the table's D call, TRBD2, against the DNA was made. The CDR3 extends over 14 amino acids. Germline V gene lookup returns CDR1 KGHTA and CDR2 FQNQQP. The CDR3 sequence is CSSSSLGVQNTLYF. The part of the CDR3 DNA that was read is TGCTCCAGCAGTTCCCTGGGGGTTCAAAACACCTTGTAC. Combining the CDR3 with reference TRBV23 and TRBJ2-4 gives the whole variable domain DAAVTQKPRYLIKMKGQEAEMKCIPEKGHTAVFWYQQKQSKELKFLIYFQNQQPLDQIDMVKERFSAVCPSSSLCSLGIRTCEAEDSALYLCSSSSLGVQNTLYFGAGTRLSVL.

As concerns this clone: Germline and genes here are mouse. The DNA ends 1 residue before the CDR3 does, and the rest of the CDR3 is filled in from the germline J gene. The J gene is TRBJ2-5, the V gene TRBV23; the table assigns TRBD1, which was not confirmed against the DNA. Germline values: CDR1 KGHTA, CDR2 FQNQQP. The CDR3 contains 14 residues. The CDR3 region is CSSSPGTGVDTQYF. CDR3 DNA (partial): TGCTCCAGCAGTCCCGGGACAGGGGTTGACACCCAGTAC.

About this clone: The gene symbols are mouse symbols. The CDR3 end lies 1 residue beyond the end of the read and is filled in from the germline J gene. The chain joins TRBV22 to TRBJ1-6. TRBV22 is a known pseudogene. TRBJ1-6 is classed as an ORF, of uncertain function. CDR3 length equals 13 residues. Incomplete CDR3 DNA: TGTGCCAGCAGTTGTTCCTATAATTCGCCCCTCTAC. Protein product: CASSCSYNSPLY. The whole CDR3 reads CASSCSYNSPLYF.

This clone ranks as large. Germline and genes here are mouse. From the germline J gene comes the end of the CDR3, since the read stops 1 residue before it. The V call is TRBV16, the J call TRBJ2-7, with 12 bases aligning to TRBD2. Germline loops: CDR1 SGHSA, CDR2 FRNQAP. The CDR3 sequence is 15 residues long. The trim removed 5 bases at V and 7 bases at J, leaving 9 bases unmatched. Partial CDR3 DNA: TGTGCAAGCAGCCCCCTGACTGGGGGGGCATTCGAACAGTAC. Its protein product is CASSPLTGGAFEQY. In full, the CDR3 reads CASSPLTGGAFEQYF.

In its sample, this clone was seen a few times. Gene names and germline refer to mouse. Coverage ceases 1 residue before the CDR3 finishes, and the germline J gene fills in the end. This rearrangement joins TRBV12-2 to TRBJ2-5; D remains unclear. The CDR3 length is 13 residues. The V and J ends lost 1 base and 0 bases respectively, with 4 bases between them. Germline loops: CDR1 SGHLS, CDR2 HYDKME. The sequenced part of the CDR3 DNA is TGTGCCAGCTCTCTGCACAACCAAGACACCCAGTAC. Translation: CASSLHNQDTQY. From start to end, the CDR3 is CASSLHNQDTQYF.

Concerning this clone itself: The germline and genes are mouse ones. The read comes to an end 1 residue before the CDR3 does, leaving the germline J gene to fill in the end. The chain carries TRBV23 and TRBJ2-4; the DNA was not used to check the table's D call, TRBD2. Germline values: CDR1 KGHTA, CDR2 FQNQQP. This CDR3 has 15 amino acids. The CDR3 bases that were read are TGCTCCAGCAGCCGGACTGGGGGGAATCAAAACACCTTGTAC. It is translated as CSSSRTGGNQNTLY. The full CDR3 sequence reads CSSSRTGGNQNTLYF.

Relative to its sample, this clone is medium-sized (0.01 to 0.1%). Germline and genes here are mouse. The read ends 1 residue before the CDR3 terminus; that terminus is restored from the germline J gene. The chain uses TRBV29 and TRBJ2-7; TRBD2 might be the D (6 bases). The ends were cut back, 7 bases at V and 2 bases at J, with 9 bases in the middle. The CDR3 extends over 12 amino acids. Germline V gene data show CDR1 as MSHET and CDR2 as SYDVDS. The sequenced CDR3 bases are TGTGCTAGCACTGGGGAGGCCTATGAACAGTAC. This translates into CASTGEAYEQY. The CDR3, in full, reads CASTGEAYEQYF.

As concerns this clone: The gene names given are mouse names. Read coverage stops 1 residue before the CDR3 terminus; the germline J gene supplies the remainder. The chain uses TRBV3 and TRBJ2-7, with 10 bases fitting TRBD2. The CDR3 has 13 residues. Germline V gene data show CDR1 as SNHLY and CDR2 as FYNGKV (reference sequence). V was pared by 5 bases and J by 4 bases, with 2 bases of the junction left unmatched. Partial CDR3 DNA: TGTGCCAGCAGCCCGACTGGGGGGTATGAACAGTAC. Its translation is CASSPTGGYEQY. In full, the CDR3 is CASSPTGGYEQYF. Full variable domain (rest looked up from reference TRBV3 and TRBJ2-7): GPKVLQIPSHQIIDMGQMVTLNCDPVSNHLYFYWYKQILGQQMEFLVNFYNGKVMEKSKLFKDQFSVERPDGSYFTLKIQPTALEDSAVYFCASSPTGGYEQYFGPGTRLTVL.